This T cell receptor beta chain was identified during a study of T cells of healthy individuals. This clonotype has ten or more counts. TCRdb re-derived calls from the 5' RACE reads in MiXCR, one entry per CDR3 protein. The sample carries 75,000 to 95,000 distinct CDR3 sequences, roughly 5% recorded once. Germline loops: CDR1 GTSNPN, CDR2 SVGIG (reference sequence). The CDR3 spans 14 residues. V dropped 2 bases and J dropped 3 bases, with 13 bases sitting between them. This receptor was taken from a female donor in good health. This chain connects TRBV30 to TRBJ1-1; D is possibly TRBD1 (5 bases). As DNA, the CDR3 is TGTGCCTGGAGTCAGTGGGGCGGGGACACTGAAGCTTTCTTT. This encodes CAWSQWGGDTEAFF.